This entry concerns a single T cell receptor (beta chain). The germline gives CDR1 GTSNPN, CDR2 SVGIG (reference sequence). There are 12 residues in the CDR3. V shed 6 bases and J shed 0 bases, with 6 bases lying between them. The data were obtained in a study of blood T cell repertoires in COVID-19. Produced via immunoSEQ multiplex PCR; TCRdb's table is partial and in-frame only. This repertoire shows about 270,000 clones, around 90% found once; its top ten account for around 0.9%. The sequence came from a woman under 40 who had recovered from COVID-19. The chain uses TRBV30 and TRBJ1-3; no firm D call. The sample was PBMCs or T cells enriched from blood (not recorded which). The DNA for the CDR3 is TGTGCCTGTGGACTCTCTGGAAACACCATATATTTT. It encodes CACGLSGNTIYF.